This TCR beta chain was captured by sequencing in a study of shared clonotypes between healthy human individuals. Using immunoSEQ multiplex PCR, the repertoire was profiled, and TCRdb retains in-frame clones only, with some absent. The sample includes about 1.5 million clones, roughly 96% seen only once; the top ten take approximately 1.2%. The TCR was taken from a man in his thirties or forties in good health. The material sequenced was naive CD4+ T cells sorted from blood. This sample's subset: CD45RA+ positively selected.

CDR3 protein: CASSLFEGLPQRRPQHF. As DNA, the CDR3 is TGTGCCAGCAGTCTCTTCGAGGGACTTCCCCAAAGGCGGCCCCAGCATTTT. This rearrangement joins TRBV28 to TRBJ1-5; maybe TRBD1 (5 bases). The CDR3 sequence is 17 residues long. The V gene's germline CDR1 is MDHEN and CDR2 SYDVKM. Trimming took 5 bases from V and 9 from J, leaving 26 bases between them.